This T cell receptor (beta chain) was obtained from a study of T cells in Graves' hyperthyroidism and ophthalmopathy. Findings and limits, study-wide: The model anticipated ophthalmopathy a median around six months pre-onset. Ophthalmopathy cases were set apart from stable hyperthyroidism by a 13 V-J model.

Patients showing uncontrolled infection, other autoimmune disease, pregnancy or lactation were ineligible. Diagnoses were made from clinical symptoms, serum measures (thyroxine and TRAb), thyroid ultrasound and orbital computed tomography. Amplified TCR beta CDR3 regions came from RNA transcripts. First-round RT-PCR with HTBI primers amplified the TCR CDR3 region. TCRdb re-derived calls from the multiplex PCR reads in MiXCR, one entry per CDR3 protein. This table has roughly 420,000 distinct CDR3 sequences, approximately 15% appearing once. Germline V CDR1 and CDR2: SGHTA, FQGNSA. The trim removed 5 bases at V and 1 base at J, leaving 6 bases unmatched. The CDR3 sequence is 15 residues long. This clonotype was counted only a few times. Its target is unknown.

The chain couples TRBV7-2 to TRBJ1-1, with 8 bases fitting TRBD1. The TCR originated in a woman between 18 and 30 years old with Graves' hyperthyroidism. Sample: blood. The CDR3 nucleotides are TGTGCCAGCAGCCGGGGACAGGTTAAGAACACTGAAGCTTTCTTT. It translates to CASSRGQVKNTEAFF.